Presented here are 31 T cell receptor beta chains from one specimen sequenced in a study of regulatory T cells in long-lasting Graves disease. iRepertoire HTBI primers and Arm-PCR of CDR3 regions built TCR beta libraries. TCRdb re-analysed the multiplex PCR reads in MiXCR, keeping a single row per CDR3 protein. This sample carries about 440,000 distinct CDR3 sequences, under 15% of them seen once, and the ten largest clones take approximately 15%. The time point is: newly diagnosed GD, antithyroid drugs for less than 3 months. The TCR library was prepared using RNA isolated from PBMCs. The sample was also reused in another study, on T cells in Graves' hyperthyroidism and ophthalmopathy.

The starting material was peripheral blood mononuclear cells (PBMCs), obtained at new diagnosis, from a patient treated with antithyroid drugs. These TCRs come from a woman in her thirties with Graves disease.

This clonotype was picked up many times. The chain couples TRBV7-2 to TRBJ2-4, with D perhaps TRBD1 or TRBD2 (6 bases each). Trimming shortened V by 2 bases and J by 1 base, and 21 bases separated the two germline ends. The CDR3 is made up of 19 amino acids. The germline V gene encodes CDR1 SGHTA and CDR2 FQGNSA. Written as DNA, the CDR3 is TGTGCCAGCAGCTTAACCCCGGGGGCATTCTCGGGGGCCAAAAACATTCAGTACTTC. As protein: CASSLTPGAFSGAKNIQYF. Together with reference TRBV7-2 and TRBJ2-4, the CDR3 gives the full variable domain: GAGVSQSPSNKVTEKGKDVELRCDPISGHTALYWYRQSLGQGLEFLIYFQGNSAPDKSGLPSDRFSAERTGGSVSTLTIQRTQQEDSAVYLCASSLTPGAFSGAKNIQYFGAGTRLSVL.

This clonotype has more than one count but fewer than ten. This rearrangement joins TRBV15 to TRBJ2-3, with 12 bases fitting TRBD2. The CDR3 sequence is 19 residues long. Germline V lookup: CDR1 LNHNV, CDR2 YYDKDF (reference sequence). V trimming: 3 bases; J trimming: 2 bases; junction bases outside the gene matches: 12. CDR3 in DNA: TGTGCCACCAGCAGCCCTCCGACTAGCGGGGGTCGAGACACAGATACGCAGTATTTT. Amino acid sequence: CATSSPPTSGGRDTDTQYF.

About this clonotype: This may arise from a read error, as a much more abundant clone is one base away. The CDR3 nucleotides are TGTGCCGGCAGCCTTTCCCCCTCAGGCGGGGACTATGGCTACACCTTC. Translation gives CAGSLSPSGGDYGYTF. This sequence joins TRBV27 and TRBJ1-2; the D is unclear. This CDR3 comprises 16 residues. Germline values: CDR1 MNHEY, CDR2 SMNVEV (reference sequence).

The chain is built from TRBV7-9 and TRBJ2-2; D call uncertain. The CDR3 loop spans 13 amino acids. Trimming pared 6 bases from V and 7 bases from J, leaving 12 bases between. Per the germline V gene, CDR1 is SEHNR and CDR2 is FQNEAQ (reference sequence). The CDR3 spells CASRAYAGGELFF. The CDR3 coding sequence is TGTGCCAGCAGGGCGTATGCAGGCGGGGAGCTGTTTTTT.

The CDR3 DNA is TGTGCCAGCAGTTCCATCCTGAACACCATATATTTT. This encodes CASSSILNTIYF. This chain uses TRBV12-3 or TRBV12-4 with TRBJ1-3; no firm D call. CDR3 length equals 12 residues. Deletions cut 4 bases from V and 7 bases from J, with 8 bases between.

This clonotype has ten or more counts. This chain links TRBV24-1 with TRBJ2-3; 8 bases are a match to TRBD1. The CDR3 extends over 17 amino acids. CDR1 is KGHDR and CDR2 is SFDVKD in the germline V gene. Trimming removed 0 bases from V and 3 bases from J; junction bases left unmatched: 7. CDR3 nucleotides: TGTGCCACCAGTGATTTGCCCCTGGACAGGGCGACAGATACGCAGTATTTT. Its protein is CATSDLPLDRATDTQYF.

The table lists this clonotype with many counts. The J gene is TRBJ2-7, the V gene TRBV11-2, with D unresolved. The CDR3 consists of 15 residues. CDR1 is SGHAT, CDR2 FQNNGV, per germline. V lost 5 bases to trimming and J lost 0 bases, with 14 bases between them. CDR3 amino acids: CASSPRATTSYEQYF. The DNA for the CDR3 is TGTGCCAGCAGCCCCCGCGCCACAACCTCCTACGAGCAGTACTTC.

This clonotype was detected ten times or more. This chain uses TRBV30 with TRBJ1-1; D call uncertain. Trimming stripped 2 bases from V and 10 bases from J, with 14 bases between. The CDR3 length is 12 residues. Germline lookup yields CDR1 GTSNPN and CDR2 SVGIG (reference sequence). The CDR3 here is CAWSPTQWAAFF. CDR3 sequence (DNA): TGTGCCTGGAGTCCCACCCAATGGGCAGCTTTCTTT.

Of note for this clonotype: A much bigger clone sits one base away, suggesting this may be a read error. The J gene is TRBJ2-1, the V gene TRBV28; TRBD2 aligns across 9 bases. CDR3 length: 15 amino acids. Germline values: CDR1 MDHEN, CDR2 SYDVKM. Trimming at V came to 6 bases and at J to 9 bases, leaving 12 bases not matched to a gene. CDR3 DNA: TGTGCCAGCAGCGCAGCGGGAGGCGCTACATTTGAGCAGTTCTTC. This translates into CASSAAGGATFEQFF.

This clonotype showed up many times. The rearrangement joins TRBV11-2 to TRBJ2-1; D is unresolved. The CDR3 has 14 amino acids. Per germline, CDR1 SGHAT and CDR2 FQNNGV. V was trimmed by 0 bases and J by 10 bases, leaving 13 bases between them. The CDR3 nucleotides are TGTGCCAGCAGCTTAGACCCCCCGACGATGGAGCAGTTCTTC. It is translated as CASSLDPPTMEQFF.

This clonotype appeared many times. V is TRBV27 and J is TRBJ2-2, with 7 bases that match TRBD2. Germline V lookup: CDR1 MNHEY, CDR2 SMNVEV (reference sequence). The CDR3 length is 16 residues. Germline trimming cut 4 bases from V and 3 bases from J; bases unmatched to any gene: 8. The CDR3 here is CASSSGRELYTGELFF. The CDR3 region has the DNA TGTGCCAGCAGTTCCGGGCGGGAGCTCTACACCGGGGAGCTGTTTTTT.

Many counts were recorded for this clonotype. The chain recombines TRBV5-1 with TRBJ2-1, with D possibly TRBD2 on 7 matching bases. V was shortened by 0 bases and J by 9 bases, with 19 bases between the two germline ends. The CDR3 consists of 16 residues. From germline, CDR1 is SGHRS and CDR2 YFSETQ. CDR3 coding DNA: TGCGCCAGCAGCTTGGGGGGGGGCTACCCCTCCAGTGAGCAGTTCTTC. This sequence encodes CASSLGGGYPSSEQFF.

The chain combines TRBV5-8 with TRBJ2-3; no firm D call. V lost 4 bases and J 3 bases, leaving 15 bases between the germline ends. Germline CDR1 and CDR2: SGHTS and YDEGEE. This CDR3 has 15 residues. The CDR3 region has the DNA TGTGCCAGCAGCCGACCGAGCGTGGGTACAGATACGCAGTATTTT. It specifies CASSRPSVGTDTQYF.

This clonotype was counted many times. The V gene is TRBV29-1, the J gene TRBJ2-3; 8 bases agree with TRBD2. Germline assignment: CDR1 SQVTM and CDR2 ANQGSEA. The CDR3 is 16 amino acids. V gave up 4 bases and J gave up 5 bases; unmatched junction bases: 14. This chain's CDR3 is CSVGGAERELRDTQYF. The CDR3 DNA is TGCAGCGTTGGCGGGGCGGAGCGGGAGTTGAGAGATACGCAGTATTTT.

This clonotype was seen many times. The chain is built from TRBV30 and TRBJ2-3; 13 bases agree with TRBD2. The CDR3 consists of 16 residues. Trimming removed 3 bases from V and 4 bases from J; junction bases left unmatched: 7. CDR1 is GTSNPN, CDR2 SVGIG, per germline (reference sequence). Here the CDR3 DNA reads TGTGCCTGGAGCGCCGGACTAGCGGGAGCGGCAGATACGCAGTATTTT. It specifies CAWSAGLAGAADTQYF.

This clonotype appeared a few times. The chain is built from TRBV6-1 and TRBJ1-5; weak D call: TRBD1 (6 bases). Germline CDR1 is MNHNS and CDR2 is SASEGT. The CDR3 has 16 amino acids. V lost 8 bases, J lost 4 bases, and 21 bases lay in between. CDR3 coding DNA: TGTGCCAGCCGACGGTTGCCAGGTACAGGGAATCAGCCCCAGCATTTT. This sequence encodes CASRRLPGTGNQPQHF.

The chain employs TRBV15 and TRBJ2-1; D is perhaps TRBD2 (10 bases). V shed 5 bases and J shed 4 bases, with 33 bases lying between them. Germline V CDR1 and CDR2: LNHNV, YYDKDF (reference sequence). The CDR3 spans 21 residues. The CDR3 region has the DNA TGTGCCACCAGCCGCCCCCCACAGGGGGCCGAGCGGGAGGGCTTTTACAATGAGCAGTTCTTC. Protein sequence: CATSRPPQGAEREGFYNEQFF.

This rearrangement joins TRBV7-8 to TRBJ1-1; D gene uncertain. Looked up from germline, CDR1 is SGHVS and CDR2 is FQNEAQ. V dropped 0 bases and J dropped 0 bases, with 11 bases sitting between them. The CDR3 totals 16 residues. The CDR3 DNA is TGTGCCAGCAGCTTAGCTGTTTGGGAGATGAACACTGAAGCTTTCTTT. It encodes CASSLAVWEMNTEAFF.

This clonotype has at least ten counts. The chain couples TRBV7-8 to TRBJ1-2; 10 bases are shared with TRBD1. The CDR3 is 14 residues long. V lost 5 bases, J lost 4 bases, and 4 bases stayed unmatched. Per the germline V gene, CDR1 is SGHVS and CDR2 is FQNEAQ. CDR3 DNA sequence: TGTGCCAGCAGCGTGGGACAGGGGATCTATGGCTACACCTTC. It specifies CASSVGQGIYGYTF.

This clonotype occurred a few times. The rearrangement uses TRBV16 and TRBJ1-1; 8 bases are shared with TRBD1. V was clipped by 1 base and J by 6 bases; unmatched bases: 13. This CDR3 has 17 residues. Germline V gene data show CDR1 as KGHSY and CDR2 as FQNENV. CDR3: CASSQFPNRGGEAEAFF. CDR3 coding DNA: TGTGCCAGCAGCCAATTCCCCAACAGGGGGGGGGAGGCTGAAGCTTTCTTT.

This clonotype was counted ten times or more. The chain recombines TRBV15 with TRBJ1-1; TRBD1 matches 7 bases. CDR1 and CDR2 (germline): LNHNV, YYDKDF (reference sequence). The CDR3 consists of 15 residues. With V trimmed by 5 bases and J by 0 bases, 6 bases remained unmatched. In nucleotides, the CDR3 is TGTGCCACCAGCCCTCAGACAGGGATGAACACTGAAGCTTTCTTT. It encodes CATSPQTGMNTEAFF.

Many counts were recorded for this clonotype. The chain uses TRBV27 and TRBJ2-7; 7 bases are a match to TRBD1. The V gene end was trimmed by 5 bases and the J gene end by 1 base; junction bases not matched to a gene: 5. Germline V gene lookup returns CDR1 MNHEY and CDR2 SMNVEV (reference sequence). CDR3 length: 14 residues. The CDR3 DNA is TGTGCCAGCAGTCCGGAGACAGGGTCCTACGAGCAGTACTTC. It translates to CASSPETGSYEQYF.

This clonotype has a count of ten or more. The V call is TRBV5-5, the J call TRBJ2-1, with D possibly matching TRBD2 (6 bases). Germline V lookup: CDR1 SGHKS, CDR2 YYEKEE (reference sequence). The V and J ends lost 1 base and 2 bases respectively, with 10 bases between them. This CDR3 has 15 amino acids. CDR3 DNA sequence: TGTGCCAGCAGCTTGAGCGGGTTAACCTACAATGAGCAGTTCTTC. It encodes CASSLSGLTYNEQFF.

This clonotype was observed a handful of times. The V call is TRBV7-3, the J call TRBJ1-2, with TRBD1 matching 10 bases. The CDR3 extends over 16 amino acids. Per germline, CDR1 SGHTA and CDR2 FQGTGA. V lost 5 bases to trimming and J lost 6 bases; unmatched junction nucleotides: 12. CDR3 sequence (DNA): TGTGCCAGCAGCCCTAACCCGGGACAGGGGATAGATGGCTACACCTTC. Protein: CASSPNPGQGIDGYTF.

This clonotype came up many times. The chain is built from TRBV20-1 and TRBJ2-1; 11 bases map to TRBD2. The CDR3 consists of 17 residues. The J segment lost 0 bases and the V segment lost 1 base, leaving 5 bases of the junction unmatched. The germline CDR1 and CDR2 sequences are DFQATT and SNEGSKA (reference sequence). CDR3 sequence: CSARGGTSGISYNEQFF. CDR3 coding DNA: TGCAGTGCTAGAGGTGGGACTAGCGGTATCTCCTACAATGAGCAGTTCTTC.

This rearrangement joins TRBV5-1 to TRBJ1-2; 8 bases are a match to TRBD1. Germline loops: CDR1 SGHRS, CDR2 YFSETQ. Trimming took 4 bases from V and 4 from J; bases not matched to a gene: 9. This CDR3 region has 15 residues. CDR3 in amino acids: CASSPGQGALYGYTF. The CDR3 DNA reads as TGCGCCAGCAGCCCTGGACAGGGAGCGCTCTATGGCTACACCTTC.

This clonotype occurred a few times. The chain has TRBV28 and TRBJ2-7; 11 bases fit TRBD2. Per the germline V gene, CDR1 is MDHEN and CDR2 is SYDVKM. V shed 2 bases and J 1 base; nucleotides not matched to a gene: 10. CDR3 length equals 18 residues. In DNA form, the CDR3 reads TGTGCCAGCAGTTTAGAGACTAGCGGGATAAGTCCTTCCTACGAGCAGTACTTC. This sequence encodes CASSLETSGISPSYEQYF. The complete variable domain, with remaining parts taken from reference TRBV28 and TRBJ2-7, reads DVKVTQSSRYLVKRTGEKVFLECVQDMDHENMFWYRQDPGLGLRLIYFSYDVKMKEKGDIPEGYSVSREKKERFSLILESASTNQTSMYLCASSLETSGISPSYEQYFGPGTRLTVT.

This clonotype was counted many times. The chain is built from TRBV24-1 and TRBJ1-1; 7 nucleotides agree with TRBD1. With V trimmed by 0 bases and J by 4 bases, 7 bases remained unmatched. Germline V gene data show CDR1 as KGHDR and CDR2 as SFDVKD. The CDR3 consists of 16 residues. DNA of the CDR3: TGTGCCACCAGTGATTTGGGGCGACAGGGCGGCACTGAAGCTTTCTTT. This encodes CATSDLGRQGGTEAFF.

This clonotype was seen many times. The gene calls are TRBV18 and TRBJ2-3, with 8 bases that match TRBD1. Per germline, CDR1 KGHSH and CDR2 LQKENI. Trimming at V came to 8 bases and at J to 2 bases, leaving 9 bases not matched to a gene. The CDR3 contains 15 residues. CDR3 loop: CASSPRTGSTDTQYF. The CDR3 DNA reads as TGTGCCAGCAGTCCCCGGACAGGGTCCACAGATACGCAGTATTTT.

This clonotype was seen a handful of times. The rearrangement links TRBV15 to TRBJ2-5; TRBD2 aligns across 8 bases. The CDR3 covers 18 residues. From germline, CDR1 is LNHNV and CDR2 YYDKDF (reference sequence). The V and J ends lost 0 bases and 0 bases, in that order; junction bases with no gene match: 9. The CDR3: CATSRDIWSGGYQETQYF. Here the CDR3 DNA reads TGTGCCACCAGCAGAGATATATGGAGCGGGGGATACCAAGAGACCCAGTACTTC.

This clonotype was counted at least ten times. The rearrangement joins TRBV6-5 to TRBJ2-7; D is possibly TRBD1 or TRBD2 (5 bases each). The CDR3 sequence is 14 residues long. Germline assignment: CDR1 MNHEY and CDR2 SVGAGI. Trimming stripped 0 bases from V and 6 bases from J, with 12 bases between. CDR3 nucleotides: TGTGCCAGCAGTTACTCGTCGAAGGGGAGCGAGCAGTACTTC. It is translated as CASSYSSKGSEQYF.